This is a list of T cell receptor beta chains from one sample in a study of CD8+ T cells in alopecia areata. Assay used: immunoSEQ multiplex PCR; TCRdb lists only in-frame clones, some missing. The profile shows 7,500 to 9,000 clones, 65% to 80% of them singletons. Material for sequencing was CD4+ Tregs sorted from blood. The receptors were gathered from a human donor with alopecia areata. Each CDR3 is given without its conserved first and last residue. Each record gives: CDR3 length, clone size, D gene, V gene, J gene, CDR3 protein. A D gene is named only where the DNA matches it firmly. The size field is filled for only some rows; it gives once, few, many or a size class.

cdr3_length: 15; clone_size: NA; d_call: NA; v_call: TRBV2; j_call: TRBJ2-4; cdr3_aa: ASREGLARDGANIQY
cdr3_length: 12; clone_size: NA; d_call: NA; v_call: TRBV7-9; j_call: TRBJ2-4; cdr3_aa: ASSLISGLGIQY
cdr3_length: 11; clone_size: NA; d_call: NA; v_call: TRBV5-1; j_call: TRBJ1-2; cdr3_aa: ASSLESVYGYT
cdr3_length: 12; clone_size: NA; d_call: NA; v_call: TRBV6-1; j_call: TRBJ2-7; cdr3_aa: ASTLTVSSYEQY
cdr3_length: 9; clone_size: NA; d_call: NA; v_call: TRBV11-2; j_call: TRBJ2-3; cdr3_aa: ASSQRDTQY
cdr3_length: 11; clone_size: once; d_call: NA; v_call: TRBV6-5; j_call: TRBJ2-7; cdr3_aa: ASSYLLGYEQY
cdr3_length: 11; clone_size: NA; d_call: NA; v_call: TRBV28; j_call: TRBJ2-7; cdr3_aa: ASSLQGTYEQY
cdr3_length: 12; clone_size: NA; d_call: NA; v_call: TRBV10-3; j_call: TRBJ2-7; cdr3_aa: AISDISGSYEQY
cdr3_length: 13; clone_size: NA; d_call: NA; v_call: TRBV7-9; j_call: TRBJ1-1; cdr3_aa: ASSLIGGMNTEAF
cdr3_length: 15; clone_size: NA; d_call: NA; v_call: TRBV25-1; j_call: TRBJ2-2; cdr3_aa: ASSDPLVGGRTGELF
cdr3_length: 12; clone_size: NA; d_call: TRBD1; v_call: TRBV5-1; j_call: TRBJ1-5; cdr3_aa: ASSQTGMGQPQH
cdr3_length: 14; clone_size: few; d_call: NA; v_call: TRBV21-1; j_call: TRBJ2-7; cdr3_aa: ASSNGAPSRVHEQY
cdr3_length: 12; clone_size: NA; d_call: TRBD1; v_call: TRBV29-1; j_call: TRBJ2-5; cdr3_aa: SVVRQGLVETQY
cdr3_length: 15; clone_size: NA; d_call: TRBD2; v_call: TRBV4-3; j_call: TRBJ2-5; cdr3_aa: ASSQSGAGGLQETQY
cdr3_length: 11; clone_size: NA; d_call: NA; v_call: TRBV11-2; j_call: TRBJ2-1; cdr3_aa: ASSLDRYNEQF
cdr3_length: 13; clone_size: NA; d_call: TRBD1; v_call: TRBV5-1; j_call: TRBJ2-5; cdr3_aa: ASSLATGQFETQY
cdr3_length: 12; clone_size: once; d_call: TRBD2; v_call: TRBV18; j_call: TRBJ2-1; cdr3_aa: ASSPTSGSVGQF
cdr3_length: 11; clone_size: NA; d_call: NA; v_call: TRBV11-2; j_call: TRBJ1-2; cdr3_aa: ASSLHREGGYT
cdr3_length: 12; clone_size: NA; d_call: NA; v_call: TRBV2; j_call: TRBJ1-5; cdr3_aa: ASSDLGINQPQH
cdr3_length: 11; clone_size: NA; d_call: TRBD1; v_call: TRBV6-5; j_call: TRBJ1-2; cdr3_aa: ASRVGQVGGYT
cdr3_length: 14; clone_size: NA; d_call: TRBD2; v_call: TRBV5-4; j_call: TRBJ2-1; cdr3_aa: ASSATSGGARSEQF
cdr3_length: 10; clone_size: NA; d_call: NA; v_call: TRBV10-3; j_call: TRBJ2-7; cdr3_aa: AIGVRGYEQY
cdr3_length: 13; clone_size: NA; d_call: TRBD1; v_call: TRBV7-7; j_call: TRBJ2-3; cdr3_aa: ASSYGDRFTDTQY
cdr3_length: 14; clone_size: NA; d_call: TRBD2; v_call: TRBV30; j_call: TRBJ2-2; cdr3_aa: AWRVAGGGASGELF
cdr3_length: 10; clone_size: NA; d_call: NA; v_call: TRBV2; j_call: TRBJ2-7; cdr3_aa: ASSKRSYEQY
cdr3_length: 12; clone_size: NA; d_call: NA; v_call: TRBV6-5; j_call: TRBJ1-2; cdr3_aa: ASRRTAVTYGYT
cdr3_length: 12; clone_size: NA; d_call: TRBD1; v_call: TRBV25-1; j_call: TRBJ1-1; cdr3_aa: ASSDRGTGVEAF
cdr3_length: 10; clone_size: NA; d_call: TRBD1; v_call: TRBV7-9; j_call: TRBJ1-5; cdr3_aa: ASSPQGQPQH
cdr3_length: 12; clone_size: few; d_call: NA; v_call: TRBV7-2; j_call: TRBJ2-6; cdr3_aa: ASSLESGANVLT
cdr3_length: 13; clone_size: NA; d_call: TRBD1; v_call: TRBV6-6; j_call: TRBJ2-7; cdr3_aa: ASRSPGTGGNEQY
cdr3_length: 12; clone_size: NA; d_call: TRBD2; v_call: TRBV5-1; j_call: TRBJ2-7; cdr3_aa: ASSDPGLTYEQY
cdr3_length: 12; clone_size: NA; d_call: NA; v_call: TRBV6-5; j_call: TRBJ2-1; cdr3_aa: ASRLGGSYNEQF
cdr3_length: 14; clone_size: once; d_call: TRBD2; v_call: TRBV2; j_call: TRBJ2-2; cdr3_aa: ASSRTSGGAGGELF
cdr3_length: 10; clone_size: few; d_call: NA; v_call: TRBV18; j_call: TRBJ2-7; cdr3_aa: ASSQLAYEQY
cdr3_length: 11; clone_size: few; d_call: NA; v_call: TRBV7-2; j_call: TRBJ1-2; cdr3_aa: ASSSDTKYGYT
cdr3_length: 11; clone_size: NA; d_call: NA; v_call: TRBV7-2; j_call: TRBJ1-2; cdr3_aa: ASSLEPTYGYT